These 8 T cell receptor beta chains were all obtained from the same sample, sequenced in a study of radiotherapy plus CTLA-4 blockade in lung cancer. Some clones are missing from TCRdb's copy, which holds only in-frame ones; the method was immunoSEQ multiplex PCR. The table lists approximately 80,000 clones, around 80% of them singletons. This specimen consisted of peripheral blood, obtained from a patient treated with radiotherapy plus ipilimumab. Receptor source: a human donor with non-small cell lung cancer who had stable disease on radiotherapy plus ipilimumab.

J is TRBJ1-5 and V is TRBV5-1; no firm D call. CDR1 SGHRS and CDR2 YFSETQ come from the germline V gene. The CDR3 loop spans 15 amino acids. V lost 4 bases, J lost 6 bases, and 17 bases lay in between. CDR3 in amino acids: CASSASPSEGQPQHF. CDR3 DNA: TGCGCCAGCAGCGCCAGCCCTTCGGAGGGTCAGCCCCAGCATTTT. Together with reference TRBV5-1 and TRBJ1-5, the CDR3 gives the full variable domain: KAGVTQTPRYLIKTRGQQVTLSCSPISGHRSVSWYQQTPGQGLQFLFEYFSETQRNKGNFPGRFSGRQFSNSRSEMNVSTLELGDSALYLCASSASPSEGQPQHFGDGTRLSIL.

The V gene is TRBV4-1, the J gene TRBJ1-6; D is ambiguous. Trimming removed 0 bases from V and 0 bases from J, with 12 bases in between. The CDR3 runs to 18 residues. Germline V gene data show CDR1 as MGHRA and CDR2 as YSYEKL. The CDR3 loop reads CASSQDLKGSSYNSPLHF. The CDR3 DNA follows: TGCGCCAGCAGCCAAGATCTCAAAGGGAGCTCCTATAATTCACCCCTCCACTTT.

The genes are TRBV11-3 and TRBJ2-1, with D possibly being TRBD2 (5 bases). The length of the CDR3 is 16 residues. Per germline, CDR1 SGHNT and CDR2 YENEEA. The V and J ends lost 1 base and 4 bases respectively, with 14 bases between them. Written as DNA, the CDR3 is TGTGCCAGCAGCTTAGGGCCGTTAGCGAATTACAATGAGCAGTTCTTC. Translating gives CASSLGPLANYNEQFF.

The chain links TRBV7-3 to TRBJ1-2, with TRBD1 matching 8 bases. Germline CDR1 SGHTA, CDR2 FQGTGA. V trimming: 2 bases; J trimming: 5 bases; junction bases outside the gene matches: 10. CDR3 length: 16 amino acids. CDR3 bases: TGTGCCAGCAGCTTAGGAGGACAGGGAACTGCGTATGGCTACACCTTC. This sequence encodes CASSLGGQGTAYGYTF.

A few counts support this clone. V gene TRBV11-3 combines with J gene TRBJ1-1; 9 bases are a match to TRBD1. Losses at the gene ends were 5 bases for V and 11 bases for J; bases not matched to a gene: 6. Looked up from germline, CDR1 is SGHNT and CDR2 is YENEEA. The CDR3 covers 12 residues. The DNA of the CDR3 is TGTGCCAGCAGCCGGGACAGGGAGAGGGCTTTCTTT. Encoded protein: CASSRDRERAFF. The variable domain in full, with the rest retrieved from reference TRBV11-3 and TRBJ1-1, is EAGVVQSPRYKIIEKKQPVAFWCNPISGHNTLYWYLQNLGQGPELLIRYENEEAVDDSQLPKDRFSAERLKGVDSTLKIQPAELGDSAVYLCASSRDRERAFFGQGTRLTVV.

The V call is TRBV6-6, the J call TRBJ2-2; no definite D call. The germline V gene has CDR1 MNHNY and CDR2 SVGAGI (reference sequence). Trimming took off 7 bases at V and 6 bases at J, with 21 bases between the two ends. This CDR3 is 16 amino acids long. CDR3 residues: CASNPPHSSSPGELFF. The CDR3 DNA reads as TGTGCCAGCAACCCTCCACACTCTAGTTCCCCCGGGGAGCTGTTTTTT.

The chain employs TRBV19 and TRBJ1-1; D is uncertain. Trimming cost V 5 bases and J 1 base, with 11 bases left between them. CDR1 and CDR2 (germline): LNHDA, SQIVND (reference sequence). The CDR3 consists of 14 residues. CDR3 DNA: TGTGCCAGTAGTCTACTGGGCGGGAACACTGAAGCTTTCTTT. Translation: CASSLLGGNTEAFF.

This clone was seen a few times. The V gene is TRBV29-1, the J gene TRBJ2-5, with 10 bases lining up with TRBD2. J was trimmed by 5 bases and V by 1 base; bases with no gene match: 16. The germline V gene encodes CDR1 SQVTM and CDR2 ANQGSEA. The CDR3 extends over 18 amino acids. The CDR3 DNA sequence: TGCAGCGTTGAAGGTGTTTCTTTCAGCGGGAGGGGGGGGGAGACCCAGTACTTC. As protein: CSVEGVSFSGRGGETQYF.